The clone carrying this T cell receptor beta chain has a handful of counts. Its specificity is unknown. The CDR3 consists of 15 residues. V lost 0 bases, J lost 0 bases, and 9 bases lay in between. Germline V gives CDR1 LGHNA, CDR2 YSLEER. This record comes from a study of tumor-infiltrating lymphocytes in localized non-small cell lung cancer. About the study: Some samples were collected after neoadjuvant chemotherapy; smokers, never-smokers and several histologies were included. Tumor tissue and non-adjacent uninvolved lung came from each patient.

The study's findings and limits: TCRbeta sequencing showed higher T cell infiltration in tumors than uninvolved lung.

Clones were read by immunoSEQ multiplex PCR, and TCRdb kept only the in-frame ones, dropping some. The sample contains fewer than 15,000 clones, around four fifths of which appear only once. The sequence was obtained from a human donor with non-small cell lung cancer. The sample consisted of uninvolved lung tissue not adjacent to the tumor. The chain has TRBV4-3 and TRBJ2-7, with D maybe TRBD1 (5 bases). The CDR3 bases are TGCGCCAGCAGCCAAGACTGGGGCAGCTCCTACGAGCAGTACTTC. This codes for CASSQDWGSSYEQYF.